Following are 13 T cell receptor beta chains from one sample sequenced in a study of blood T cell repertoires in COVID-19. The data were produced by immunoSEQ multiplex PCR, yet TCRdb's version contains in-frame clones alone and is incomplete. Of approximately 260,000 clones in the sample, around 88% were seen once. The sample taken for sequencing was PBMCs or T cells enriched from blood (not recorded which). These receptors came from a woman aged 40 to 50 with acute COVID-19.

The V call is TRBV10-3, the J call TRBJ1-5, with TRBD1 matching over 8 bases. Germline values: CDR1 ENHRY, CDR2 SYGVKD. The length of the CDR3 is 13 residues. J gave up 5 bases and V 6 bases, and 3 bases lay outside the gene matches. CDR3 sequence: CAIRPGGDQPQHF. In DNA, the CDR3 is TGTGCCATCAGACCAGGGGGCGATCAGCCCCAGCATTTT.

The chain recombines TRBV7-8 with TRBJ2-7; D unclear. The CDR3 has 12 amino acids. V lost 2 bases and J lost 5, with 7 bases in between. Germline assignment: CDR1 SGHVS and CDR2 FQNEAQ. The CDR3 sequence is CASSLIRDEQYF. The CDR3 nucleotides are TGTGCCAGCAGCTTAATTAGAGACGAGCAGTACTTC.

The genes are TRBV2 and TRBJ1-2; D unclear. V dropped 4 bases and J dropped 4 bases, with 10 bases sitting between them. The germline gives CDR1 SNHLY, CDR2 FYNNEI. The CDR3 has 13 amino acids. The CDR3 bases are TGTGCCAGCAGTGGACACGAGGGCTATGGCTACACCTTC. It translates to CASSGHEGYGYTF. Based on the CDR3 plus reference TRBV2 and TRBJ1-2, the full variable domain is EPEVTQTPSHQVTQMGQEVILRCVPISNHLYFYWYRQILGQKVEFLVSFYNNEISEKSEIFDDQFSVERPDGSNFTLKIRSTKLEDSAMYFCASSGHEGYGYTFGSGTRLTVV.

There are many counts of this clone. The chain is built from TRBV6-2 or TRBV6-3 and TRBJ2-1; the match to TRBD2 covers 10 bases. The CDR3 totals 15 residues. Germline CDR1 MNHEY, CDR2 SVGEGT. V lost 6 bases, J lost 3 bases, and 5 bases stayed unmatched. CDR3: CASSPGTSDYNEQFF. The DNA for the CDR3 is TGTGCCAGCAGCCCCGGGACTAGCGACTACAATGAGCAGTTCTTC.

The chain carries TRBV5-6 and TRBJ2-7; 7 nucleotides match TRBD2. The CDR3 extends over 15 amino acids. The V segment lost 2 bases and the J segment 0 bases; nucleotides outside the gene matches: 5. Germline loops: CDR1 SGHDT, CDR2 YYEEEE. The CDR3 sequence: CASSFGLGSSYEQYV. In DNA form, the CDR3 reads TGTGCCAGCAGCTTCGGACTAGGAAGCTCCTACGAGCAGTACGTC.

A few counts support this clone. Written as DNA, the CDR3 is TGTGCCAGCAGTCCCCGATGGAGTGGGAGAGGCGAGCAGTACTTC. Its translation: CASSPRWSGRGEQYF. V usage is TRBV2 and J usage is TRBJ2-7; TRBD2 might be the D (5 bases). From germline, CDR1 is SNHLY and CDR2 FYNNEI. Between the trimmed V and J ends, which lost 5 bases and 6 bases, there was a span of 20 bases. This CDR3 region has 15 residues.

The chain employs TRBV18 and TRBJ1-4, with 7 bases lining up with TRBD1. In germline, CDR1 is KGHSH, CDR2 LQKENI. Germline trimming cut 3 bases from V and 6 bases from J; bases unmatched to any gene: 7. The length of the CDR3 is 15 residues. The CDR3 reads CASSPRIGTDEKLFF. The CDR3 DNA sequence: TGTGCCAGCTCACCCAGGATCGGGACAGATGAAAAACTGTTTTTT.

The chain links TRBV21-1 to TRBJ2-1; the DNA was not used to check the table's D call, TRBD1. TRBV21-1 is recorded as a pseudogene. The CDR3 loop spans 17 amino acids. The CDR3, as DNA: TGTGCCAGCAGCAAAACTAGGGAAACAGGGTTCGGGAATGAGCAGTTCTTC. Residues: CASSKTRETGFGNEQFF.

This chain uses TRBV24-1 with TRBJ1-2; the match to TRBD1 covers 7 bases. Germline CDR1 reads KGHDR; CDR2 reads SFDVKD. This CDR3 region has 12 residues. Trimming cost V 5 bases and J 4 bases; bases outside gene matches: 0. CDR3 loop: CATSGQGYGYTF. The CDR3 coding sequence is TGTGCCACCAGTGGACAGGGCTATGGCTACACCTTC.

This rearrangement joins TRBV18 to TRBJ1-1; D might be TRBD1 (5 bases). The CDR3 runs 13 residues. The V end was cut by 4 bases, the J end by 2 bases, with 8 bases between. Looked up from germline, CDR1 is KGHSH and CDR2 is LQKENI. In DNA, the CDR3 is TGTGCCAGCTCACTACAGGCTAACACTGAAGCTTTCTTT. This sequence encodes CASSLQANTEAFF.

V is TRBV19 and J is TRBJ1-2, with 7 bases fitting TRBD1. This CDR3 spans 12 amino acids. The trim removed 6 bases at V and 8 bases at J, leaving 6 bases unmatched. Germline CDR1 and CDR2: LNHDA and SQIVND (reference sequence). The CDR3: CASRQGPQGYTF. CDR3 bases: TGTGCCAGTAGACAGGGGCCGCAGGGCTACACCTTC. Complete variable domain (other parts from reference TRBV19 and TRBJ1-2): DGGITQSPKYLFRKEGQNVTLSCEQNLNHDAMYWYRQDPGQGLRLIYYSQIVNDFQKGDIAEGYSVSREKKESFPLTVTSAQKNPTAFYLCASRQGPQGYTFGSGTRLTVV.

This clone was recorded once. This chain joins TRBV4-1 and TRBJ2-7; TRBD1 aligns across 7 bases. The CDR3 covers 13 residues. V trimming: 3 bases; J trimming: 1 base; junction bases outside the gene matches: 0. Germline CDR1 MGHRA, CDR2 YSYEKL. The DNA of the CDR3 is TGCGCCAGCAGCCAGGACAGGTCCTACGAGCAGTACTTC. Translating gives CASSQDRSYEQYF.

The chain recombines TRBV18 with TRBJ2-2, with TRBD2 identical over 11 bases. After removal of 1 base from V and 2 bases from J, the junction contained 12 bases not matched to a gene. Germline V gene sequence: CDR1 KGHSH, CDR2 LQKENI. CDR3 length equals 20 residues. DNA for the CDR3: TGTGCCAGCTCACCACAACGCTACTCGGGACTAGCGGATAACACCGGGGAGCTGTTTTTT. This gives the protein CASSPQRYSGLADNTGELFF.